This T cell receptor (beta chain) was profiled in a study of blood T cell repertoires in COVID-19. On the study more broadly: PBMCs, B-cell-depleted T cells, or T cells provided the cDNA or gDNA that made up the material.

This CDR3 spans 15 amino acids. The ends lost 4 bases at V and 5 bases at J; junction bases unmatched: 13. Germline CDR1 is GTSNPN and CDR2 is SVGIG (reference sequence). Original processing methods: Reference gene primer amplification gave nucleated cell count estimates. The data were produced by immunoSEQ multiplex PCR, yet TCRdb's version contains in-frame clones alone and is incomplete. The V and J calls and clone size come from that table; D and trimming were worked out from the DNA. The table has about 130,000 clones, about 80% seen once. This clone was seen more than once but under ten times. The sample comprised peripheral blood. The receptor was derived from a man aged 35 to 55 with active or convalescent COVID-19. V is TRBV30 and J is TRBJ1-1, with 7 bases fitting TRBD1. The DNA for the CDR3 is TGTGCCTGGACTCCTCCAGACAGGGTCAAGACTGAAGCTTTCTTT. This translates into CAWTPPDRVKTEAFF.